This passage covers 13 T cell receptor beta chains from one sample sequenced in a study of T cell responses to AZD1222 COVID-19 vaccine. The protocol was immunoSEQ multiplex PCR, while the TCRdb copy is restricted to in-frame clones and leaves out a portion. The sample lists around 150,000 clones; roughly 90% were seen once. The sample here was peripheral blood, taken 28 days after the second AZD1222 dose. The receptor source for this set is an adult who received the AZD1222 COVID-19 vaccine.

V gene TRBV27 combines with J gene TRBJ1-6; D is ambiguous. Trimming left V 5 bases short and J 7 bases short, with 9 bases between. Germline-derived CDR1 and CDR2 are MNHEY and SMNVEV (reference sequence). The CDR3 has 13 residues. The CDR3: CASSRLRNSPLHF. The DNA of the CDR3 is TGTGCCAGCAGTCGGCTGCGGAATTCACCCCTCCACTTT.

This chain links TRBV25-1 with TRBJ1-5; 10 nucleotides agree with TRBD1. Trimming at V came to 7 bases and at J to 7 bases, leaving 7 bases not matched to a gene. Germline assignment: CDR1 MGHDK and CDR2 SYGVNS. This CDR3 comprises 14 residues. The DNA of the CDR3 is TGTGCCAGCACCGGGACAGGGGTTGGACAGCCCCAGCATTTT. Encoded protein: CASTGTGVGQPQHF.

This clone was counted once. The J gene is TRBJ1-1, the V gene TRBV7-9, with 8 positions matching TRBD1. The CDR3 totals 14 residues. V dropped 5 bases and J dropped 3; count of bases not matched to a gene: 5. CDR1 is SEHNR and CDR2 is FQNEAQ in the germline V gene (reference sequence). The CDR3 spells CASSGQGGYTEAFF. The CDR3 nucleotides are TGTGCCAGCAGCGGACAGGGCGGGTACACTGAAGCTTTCTTT.

V and J are TRBV19 and TRBJ1-2; maybe TRBD1 (5 bases). Trimming cost V 8 bases and J 3 bases, with 13 bases left between them. This CDR3 spans 13 amino acids. Looked up from germline, CDR1 is LNHDA and CDR2 is SQIVND (reference sequence). CDR3 sequence reads: CASGGLRDYGYTF. In DNA, the CDR3 is TGTGCCAGTGGGGGTCTCAGGGACTATGGCTACACCTTC.

The chain carries TRBV7-8 and TRBJ1-2; 10 bases match TRBD1. The length of the CDR3 is 12 residues. CDR1 is SGHVS, CDR2 FQNEAQ, per germline. V trimming: 6 bases; J trimming: 7 bases; junction bases outside the gene matches: 2. CDR3 nucleotides: TGTGCCAGCAGGACAGGGGGCGGTGGCTACACCTTC. It translates to CASRTGGGGYTF.

The CDR3 reads CASSINTGGDGYTF. CDR3 bases: TGCGCCAGCAGCATAAACACAGGGGGTGACGGCTACACCTTC. The chain joins TRBV5-1 to TRBJ1-2; the match to TRBD1 covers 8 bases. There are 14 residues in the CDR3. J gave up 8 bases and V 4 bases, and 10 bases lay outside the gene matches. Germline V gene data show CDR1 as SGHRS and CDR2 as YFSETQ.

This chain joins TRBV10-3 and TRBJ2-7; D possibly matches TRBD1 or TRBD2 (6 bases each). The CDR3 covers 14 residues. The V gene's germline CDR1 is ENHRY and CDR2 SYGVKD. Trimming took off 2 bases at V and 9 bases at J, with 17 bases between the two ends. CDR3 sequence reads: CAISEIGGGYGQYF. The CDR3 nucleotides are TGTGCCATCAGTGAGATCGGGGGCGGTTATGGGCAGTACTTC.

In its sample, this clone was seen once. In DNA, the CDR3 is TGTGCCAGCAGCCTAATGCAGGGTTCTAATGAAAAACTGTTTTTT. It encodes CASSLMQGSNEKLFF. The rearrangement joins TRBV14 to TRBJ1-4; weak D call: TRBD1 (5 bases). Per the germline V gene, CDR1 is SGHDN and CDR2 is FVKESK. V lost 4 bases and J 3 bases, leaving 12 bases between the germline ends. The CDR3 is 15 residues long.

The J gene is TRBJ1-5, the V gene TRBV27; D gene ambiguous. The CDR3 is 15 residues long. Trimming left V 6 bases short and J 0 bases short, with 12 bases between. Germline V gene sequence: CDR1 MNHEY, CDR2 SMNVEV (reference sequence). Written as DNA, the CDR3 is TGTGCCAGCAGGAATACAGAACATAGCAATCAGCCCCAGCATTTT. Its protein is CASRNTEHSNQPQHF.

The chain is built from TRBV29-1 and TRBJ1-3, with TRBD1 matching 9 bases. This CDR3 is built from 15 residues. J lost 0 bases, V lost 2 bases, and 2 bases had no gene match. Germline CDR1 reads SQVTM; CDR2 reads ANQGSEA. CDR3 sequence (DNA): TGCAGCGTTGAACCGACAGGGGGCTCTGGAAACACCATATATTTT. It translates to CSVEPTGGSGNTIYF. Using reference TRBV29-1 and TRBJ1-3 for the parts outside the CDR3, the full variable domain is SAVISQKPSRDICQRGTSLTIQCQVDSQVTMMFWYRQQPGQSLTLIATANQGSEATYESGFVIDKFPISRPNLTFSTLTVSNMSPEDSSIYLCSVEPTGGSGNTIYFGEGSWLTVV.

The chain employs TRBV2 and TRBJ2-1; 7 bases map to TRBD2. The CDR3 extends over 16 amino acids. V lost 2 bases, J lost 7 bases, and 11 bases stayed unmatched. CDR1 and CDR2 from the germline V gene are SNHLY and FYNNEI. The DNA for the CDR3 is TGTGCCAGCAGTGAAAGTGTGGCGGGAGTTTGGAATGAGCAGTTCTTC. Protein sequence: CASSESVAGVWNEQFF.

This clone was picked up one time. The V call is TRBV28, the J call TRBJ1-2; D gene ambiguous. This CDR3 comprises 14 residues. In germline, CDR1 is MDHEN, CDR2 SYDVKM. The V end was cut by 2 bases, the J end by 0 bases, with 7 bases between. CDR3 protein: CASSLLGTNYGYTF. The CDR3, as DNA: TGTGCCAGCAGTTTACTTGGCACTAACTATGGCTACACCTTC.

The CDR3 DNA sequence: TGTGCCACCAGTGATTCTACGACAGGGGACACTGAAGCTTTCTTT. The encoded protein is CATSDSTTGDTEAFF. The chain carries TRBV24-1 and TRBJ1-1; TRBD1 agrees at 8 bases. Losses at the gene ends were 2 bases for V and 3 bases for J; bases not matched to a gene: 4. The CDR3 covers 15 residues. CDR1 is KGHDR, CDR2 SFDVKD, per germline.